The clone carrying this TCR beta chain was found a few times. Antigen unknown. TCRdb independently ran MiXCR on the reads; one entry per CDR3 protein. Among under 800,000 distinct CDR3 sequences, 24% were seen once, and the ten largest hold around 7.6%. The entry originates in a study of T cell repertoires in cytomegalovirus infection. In the study overall: It can be stated that public TCR beta signatures indicated CMV infection as well as a matching HLA type.

Notes on the study in general: The study identified carriers of CMV plus the relevant HLA from cumulative public TCR beta family frequency. CMV-specific HLA-C-restricted TCR beta clonotypes dominated the ex vivo response.

Sequencing was performed on CD8+ T cells from PBMCs. This receptor was obtained from a human donor in good health (CMV status not recorded). Some clones in this sample may be carry-over from other donors' samples.

CDR3 coding DNA: TGTGCCAGCAGTGAATGGGTGGGGGGCGAGGAGACCCAGTACTTC. This translates into CASSEWVGGEETQYF. The chain couples TRBV25-1 to TRBJ2-5; D tentatively reads TRBD1 or TRBD2 (6 bases each). The V gene's germline CDR1 is MGHDK and CDR2 SYGVNS. V was clipped by 1 base and J by 5 bases, with 14 bases between them. This CDR3 is built from 15 residues.